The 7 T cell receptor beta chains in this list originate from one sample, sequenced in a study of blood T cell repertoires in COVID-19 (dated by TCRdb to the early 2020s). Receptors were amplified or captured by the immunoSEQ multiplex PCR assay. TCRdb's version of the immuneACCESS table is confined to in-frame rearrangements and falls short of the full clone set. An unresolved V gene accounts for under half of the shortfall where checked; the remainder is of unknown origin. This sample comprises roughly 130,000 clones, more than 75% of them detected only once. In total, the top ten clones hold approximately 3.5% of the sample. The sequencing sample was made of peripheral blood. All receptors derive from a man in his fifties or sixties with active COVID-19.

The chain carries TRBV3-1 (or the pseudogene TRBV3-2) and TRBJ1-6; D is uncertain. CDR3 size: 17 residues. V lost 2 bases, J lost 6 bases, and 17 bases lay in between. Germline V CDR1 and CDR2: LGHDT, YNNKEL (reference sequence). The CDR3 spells CASSQLHRGAANSPLHF. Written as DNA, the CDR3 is TGTGCCAGCAGCCAACTCCATCGCGGTGCTGCTAATTCACCCCTCCACTTT.

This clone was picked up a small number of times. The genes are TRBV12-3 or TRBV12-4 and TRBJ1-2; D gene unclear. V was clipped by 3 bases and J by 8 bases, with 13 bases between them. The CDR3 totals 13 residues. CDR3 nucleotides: TGTGCCAGCAGTTTGGCGGAGCTTGGGGGCTACACCTTC. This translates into CASSLAELGGYTF.

CDR3 nucleotide sequence: TGTGCCAGCAGTTACACACTAGGCCCCTCGGCCGGGGAGCTGTTTTTT. It encodes CASSYTLGPSAGELFF. This chain uses TRBV6-5 with TRBJ2-2; D might be TRBD2 (5 bases). Per the germline V gene, CDR1 is MNHEY and CDR2 is SVGAGI. The CDR3 runs to 16 residues. V lost 2 bases to trimming and J lost 6 bases, with 16 bases between them.

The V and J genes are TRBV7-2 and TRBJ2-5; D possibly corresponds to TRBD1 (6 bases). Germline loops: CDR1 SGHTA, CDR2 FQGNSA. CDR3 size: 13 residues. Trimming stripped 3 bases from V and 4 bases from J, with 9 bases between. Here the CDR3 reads CASSFSRGETQYF. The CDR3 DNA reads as TGTGCCAGCAGCTTTTCCAGGGGAGAGACCCAGTACTTC.

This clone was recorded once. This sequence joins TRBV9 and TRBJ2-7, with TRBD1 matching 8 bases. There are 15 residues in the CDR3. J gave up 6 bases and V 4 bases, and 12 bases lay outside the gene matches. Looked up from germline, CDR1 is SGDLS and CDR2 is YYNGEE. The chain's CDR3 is CASSKRLGQGGEQYV. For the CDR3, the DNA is TGTGCCAGCAGCAAGCGCCTAGGACAGGGCGGCGAGCAGTACGTC.

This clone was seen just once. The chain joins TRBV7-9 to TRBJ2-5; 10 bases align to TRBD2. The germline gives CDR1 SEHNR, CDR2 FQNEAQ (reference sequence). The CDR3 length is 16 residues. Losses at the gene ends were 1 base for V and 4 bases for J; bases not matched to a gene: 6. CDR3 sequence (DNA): TGTGCCAGCAGCTTAGGGCTAGCGGGAGATAGAGAGACCCAGTACTTC. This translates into CASSLGLAGDRETQYF.

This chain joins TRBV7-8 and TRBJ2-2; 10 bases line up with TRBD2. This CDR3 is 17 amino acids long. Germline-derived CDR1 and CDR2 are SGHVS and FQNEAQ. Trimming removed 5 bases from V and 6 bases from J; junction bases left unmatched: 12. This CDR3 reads CASSSTLAGAVSGELFF. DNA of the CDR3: TGTGCCAGCAGCAGCACTCTAGCGGGAGCAGTCTCCGGGGAGCTGTTTTTT.